This TCR beta chain was sequenced during a study of cytomegalovirus exposure and HLA in healthy donors. Study information: The approximately 120 validation repertoires, a later analysis reported, used the same platform as the approximately 650 first-cohort repertoires.

Clones were read by immunoSEQ multiplex PCR, and TCRdb kept only the in-frame ones, dropping some. The sample has 130,000 to 150,000 clones, 85% to 90% seen once; the top ten hold 6.2%. The CDR3 totals 13 residues. CDR1 LNHDA and CDR2 SQIVND come from the germline V gene (reference sequence). Trimming left V 5 bases short and J 0 bases short, with 7 bases between. The receptor comes from a woman aged 25-40 years in good health and CMV-seropositive. Sample: PBMCs. The chain is built from TRBV19 and TRBJ1-1; no firm D call. For the CDR3, the DNA is TGTGCCAGTAGTTATGCGATGAACACTGAAGCTTTCTTT. It is translated as CASSYAMNTEAFF.